These T cell receptor beta chains were read from a single sample in a study of regulatory T cells in long-lasting Graves disease. A single record per CDR3 protein comes from TCRdb applying MiXCR to the multiplex PCR reads. The sample lists under 450,000 distinct CDR3 sequences, about 10% occurring once. These same data were also listed under a study on T cells in Graves' hyperthyroidism and ophthalmopathy.

The sequenced sample was peripheral blood mononuclear cells (PBMCs), obtained at new diagnosis, from a patient treated with antithyroid drugs. These receptors all stem from a young woman with Graves disease. The CDR3 runs from the conserved cysteine through the conserved F or W. A D gene is named only where the DNA matches it firmly. Expanded clones get a size class; other rows say once, few or many, or leave the size out.

CDR3: CASSQEARGTGELFF; DNA: TGCGCCAGCAGCCAAGAGGCCAGGGGGACCGGGGAGCTGTTTTTT; J: TRBJ2-2; D: TRBD1; size: many; V: TRBV4-3
CDR3: CATSDTRGNQETQYF; DNA: TGTGCCACCAGTGACACGCGGGGGAACCAAGAGACCCAGTACTTC; J: TRBJ2-5; D: TRBD2; size: many; V: TRBV24-1
CDR3: CASSLSPGISYEQYF; DNA: TGTGCCAGCAGTTTATCCCCCGGGATCTCCTACGAGCAGTACTTC; J: TRBJ2-7; D: NA; size: many; V: TRBV28
CDR3: CSVSGATNEKLFF; DNA: TGCAGCGTTTCCGGCGCAACTAATGAAAAACTGTTTTTT; J: TRBJ1-4; D: NA; size: NA; V: TRBV29-1
CDR3: CASSSDPGYRYEQYF; DNA: TGTGCCAGCAGCTCCGATCCGGGATATCGGTACGAGCAGTACTTC; J: TRBJ2-7; D: NA; size: many; V: TRBV7-6
CDR3: CASSLQAGRTYNEQFF; DNA: TGTGCCAGCAGCTTACAAGCGGGTCGGACCTACAATGAGCAGTTCTTC; J: TRBJ2-1; D: NA; size: few; V: TRBV7-6
CDR3: CASSLRLQSPYEQYF; DNA: TGTGCCAGCAGTTTAAGGCTGCAGTCTCCCTACGAGCAGTACTTC; J: TRBJ2-7; D: NA; size: many; V: TRBV28
CDR3: CSAREAGLSPSSFF; DNA: TGCAGTGCTAGAGAAGCGGGCCTTTCCCCATCATCGTTCTTC; J: TRBJ2-1; D: NA; size: few; V: TRBV20-1
CDR3: CSAREVEGLWSNQPQHF; DNA: TGCAGTGCTAGAGAAGTTGAAGGGTTATGGAGCAATCAGCCCCAGCATTTT; J: TRBJ1-5; D: NA; size: many; V: TRBV20-1
CDR3: CSVTRGATNEKLFF; DNA: TGCAGTGTAACGAGGGGGGCAACTAATGAAAAACTGTTTTTT; J: TRBJ1-4; D: NA; size: many; V: TRBV20-1
CDR3: CASSAGVGGSYEQYF; DNA: TGTGCCAGCAGCGCGGGCGTGGGTGGCTCCTACGAGCAGTACTTC; J: TRBJ2-7; D: NA; size: many; V: TRBV9
CDR3: CASSPDWTSGSPDTDTQYF; DNA: TGTGCCAGCTCACCTGATTGGACTAGCGGGTCCCCTGACACAGATACGCAGTATTTT; J: TRBJ2-3; D: TRBD2; size: few; V: TRBV18
CDR3: CSASRREKETQYF; DNA: TGCAGTGCTAGTCGGAGGGAGAAAGAGACCCAGTACTTC; J: TRBJ2-5; D: NA; size: few; V: TRBV20-1
CDR3: CASSSGQSASSPLHF; DNA: TGTGCCAGCAGCTCAGGACAGTCCGCATCTTCACCCCTCCACTTT; J: TRBJ1-6; D: NA; size: many; V: TRBV11-1
CDR3: CSARTPAGTRYDEQFF; DNA: TGCAGTGCTAGAACCCCCGCCGGGACACGGTATGATGAGCAGTTCTTC; J: TRBJ2-1; D: NA; size: many; V: TRBV20-1
CDR3: CASSSESYNEQFF; DNA: TGTGCCAGCAGCTCCGAGTCCTACAATGAGCAGTTCTTC; J: TRBJ2-1; D: NA; size: many; V: TRBV7-9
CDR3: CASSAWGATEAFF; DNA: TGCGCCAGCAGCGCCTGGGGGGCCACTGAAGCTTTCTTT; J: TRBJ1-1; D: NA; size: NA; V: TRBV5-1
CDR3: CSATRPIDTEAFF; DNA: TGCAGTGCTACCCGTCCTATAGACACTGAAGCTTTCTTT; J: TRBJ1-1; D: NA; size: few; V: TRBV20-1
CDR3: CASSPFEGYEQYF; DNA: TGTGCCAGCAGCCCTTTCGAAGGATACGAGCAGTACTTC; J: TRBJ2-7; D: NA; size: NA; V: TRBV3-1
CDR3: CASSLDKVRQFF; DNA: TGTGCCAGCAGTTTAGATAAGGTCAGGCAGTTCTTC; J: TRBJ2-1; D: NA; size: many; V: TRBV12-3/TRBV12-4
CDR3: CASSGGGARTDTQYF; DNA: TGTGCCAGCAGTGGCGGGGGGGCTCGCACAGATACGCAGTATTTT; J: TRBJ2-3; D: TRBD2; size: many; V: TRBV2
CDR3: CASSYTRLTREETQYF; DNA: TGTGCCAGCAGCTATACCCGACTAACACGGGAGGAGACCCAGTACTTC; J: TRBJ2-5; D: NA; size: few; V: TRBV7-9
CDR3: CASSSGTGDYGYTF; DNA: TGTGCCAGCAGTTCCGGGACAGGGGACTATGGCTACACCTTC; J: TRBJ1-2; D: TRBD1; size: many; V: TRBV28
CDR3: CASSLSAVRAYNEQFF; DNA: TGTGCCAGCAGCTTATCAGCTGTGAGGGCCTACAATGAGCAGTTCTTC; J: TRBJ2-1; D: NA; size: few; V: TRBV11-1
CDR3: CASSVEGGMNTEAFF; DNA: TGTGCCAGCAGCGTAGAAGGCGGAATGAACACTGAAGCTTTCTTT; J: TRBJ1-1; D: NA; size: NA; V: TRBV9
CDR3: CSARGTSGRAYNEQFF; DNA: TGCAGTGCTAGAGGTACGAGCGGGAGGGCGTACAATGAGCAGTTCTTC; J: TRBJ2-1; D: TRBD2; size: many; V: TRBV20-1
CDR3: CASSRTSIAGGLWNEQFF; DNA: TGTGCCAGCAGCCGGACCAGTATAGCGGGAGGGCTTTGGAATGAGCAGTTCTTC; J: TRBJ2-1; D: TRBD2; size: many; V: TRBV7-8
CDR3: CASSAHWAEENTGELFF; DNA: TGCGCCAGCAGCGCCCACTGGGCGGAGGAGAACACCGGGGAGCTGTTTTTT; J: TRBJ2-2; D: NA; size: many; V: TRBV5-1
CDR3: CASSLRPYSYNEQFF; DNA: TGTGCCAGCAGTTTAAGGCCCTACTCCTACAATGAGCAGTTCTTC; J: TRBJ2-1; D: NA; size: NA; V: TRBV28
CDR3: CASSSPFNEKLFF; DNA: TGTGCCAGCAGTTCCCCCTTTAATGAAAAACTGTTTTTT; J: TRBJ1-4; D: NA; size: few; V: TRBV28
CDR3: CASSMGTGSNQPQHF; DNA: TGTGCCAGTAGTATGGGAACCGGGAGCAATCAGCCCCAGCATTTT; J: TRBJ1-5; D: NA; size: NA; V: TRBV19
CDR3: CASNQGTSMAEAFF; DNA: TGTGCCAGCAATCAGGGAACTTCGATGGCTGAAGCTTTCTTT; J: TRBJ1-1; D: NA; size: many; V: TRBV6-1
CDR3: CASSWAQETQYF; DNA: TGTGCCAGCAGTTGGGCCCAAGAGACCCAGTACTTC; J: TRBJ2-5; D: NA; size: few; V: TRBV7-9
CDR3: CASSQEFLKSEAFF; DNA: TGTGCCAGCAGCCAAGAATTTCTGAAATCTGAAGCTTTCTTT; J: TRBJ1-1; D: NA; size: NA; V: TRBV3-1
CDR3: CASSLVATDTQYF; DNA: TGTGCCAGCAGTTTGGTAGCCACAGATACGCAGTATTTT; J: TRBJ2-3; D: NA; size: many; V: TRBV28
CDR3: CASSISAGTSLGNEQFF; DNA: TGTGCCAGTAGTATTTCCGCCGGGACTAGCCTCGGAAATGAGCAGTTCTTC; J: TRBJ2-1; D: TRBD2; size: NA; V: TRBV19
CDR3: CASSPNSDREEFF; DNA: TGTGCCAGCAGTCCCAACTCGGACAGGGAAGAGTTCTTC; J: TRBJ2-1; D: TRBD1; size: many; V: TRBV12-3/TRBV12-4
CDR3: CASRSGGGGTHEQYF; DNA: TGTGCCAGCAGATCAGGCGGGGGGGGAACCCACGAGCAGTACTTC; J: TRBJ2-7; D: TRBD2; size: many; V: TRBV27